Included here is one T cell receptor beta chain sequence, with context. Libraries were prepared by immunoSEQ multiplex PCR; TCRdb keeps only in-frame clonotypes and omits some of them. Of roughly 1,800,000 clones in the sample, about 95% were seen once. This entry belongs to a study of shared clonotypes between healthy human individuals. Turning to the study itself: For every donor, three CD4 naive, three CD4 memory, two CD8 naive and one CD8 memory plates were used.

Naive CD8 cells comprised CD45RO-negative, CCR7-positively selected cells, excluding terminally differentiated effector memory CD45RA+ cells. After removal of 5 bases from V and 6 bases from J, the junction contained 9 bases not matched to a gene. The CDR3 is 15 residues long. Germline V gene sequence: CDR1 MNHEY, CDR2 SMNVEV (reference sequence). This receptor was obtained from a man aged 18 to 29 in good health. Sequenced: naive CD8+ T cells sorted from blood. The V gene is TRBV27, the J gene TRBJ2-3, with 9 bases identical to TRBD2. The chain's CDR3 is CASSGSGGSPDTQYF. The CDR3 DNA is TGTGCCAGCAGTGGTAGCGGGGGAAGCCCGGATACGCAGTATTTT.